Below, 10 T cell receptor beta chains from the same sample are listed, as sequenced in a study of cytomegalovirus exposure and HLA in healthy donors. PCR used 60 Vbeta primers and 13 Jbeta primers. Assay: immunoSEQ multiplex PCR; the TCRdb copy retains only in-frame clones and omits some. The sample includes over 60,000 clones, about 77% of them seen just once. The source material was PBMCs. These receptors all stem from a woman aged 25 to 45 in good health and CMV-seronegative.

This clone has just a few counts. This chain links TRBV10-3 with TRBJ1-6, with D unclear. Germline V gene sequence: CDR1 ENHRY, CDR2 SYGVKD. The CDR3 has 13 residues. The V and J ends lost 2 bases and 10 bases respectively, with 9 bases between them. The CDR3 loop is CAISETEGSPLHF. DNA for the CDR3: TGTGCCATCAGTGAGACGGAGGGATCACCCCTCCACTTT.

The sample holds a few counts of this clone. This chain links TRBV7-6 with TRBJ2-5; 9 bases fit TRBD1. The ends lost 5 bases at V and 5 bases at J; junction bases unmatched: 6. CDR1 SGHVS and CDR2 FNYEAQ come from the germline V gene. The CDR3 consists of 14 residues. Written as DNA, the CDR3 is TGTGCCAGCAGCCTTACAGGGGGCGGTGAGACCCAGTACTTC. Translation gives CASSLTGGGETQYF.

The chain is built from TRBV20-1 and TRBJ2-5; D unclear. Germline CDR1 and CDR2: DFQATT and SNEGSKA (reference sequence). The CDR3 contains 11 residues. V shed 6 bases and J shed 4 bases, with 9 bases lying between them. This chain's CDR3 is CSARWRETQYF. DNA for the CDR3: TGCAGTGCCAGATGGAGAGAGACCCAGTACTTC.

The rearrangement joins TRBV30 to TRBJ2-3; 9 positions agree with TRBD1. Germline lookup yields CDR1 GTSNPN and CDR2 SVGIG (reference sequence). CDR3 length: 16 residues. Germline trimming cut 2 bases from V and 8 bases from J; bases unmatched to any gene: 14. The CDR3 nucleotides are TGTGCCTGGAGTTTCCGGGACAGGGTGATGTTTGGTACGCAGTATTTT. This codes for CAWSFRDRVMFGTQYF.

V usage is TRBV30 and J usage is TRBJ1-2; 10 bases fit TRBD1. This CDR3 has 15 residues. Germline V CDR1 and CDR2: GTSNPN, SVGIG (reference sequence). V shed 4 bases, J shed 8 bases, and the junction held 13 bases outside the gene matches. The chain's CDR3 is CAWIWTGGLLEGYTF. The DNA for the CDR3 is TGTGCCTGGATCTGGACAGGGGGTCTGTTGGAAGGCTACACCTTC.

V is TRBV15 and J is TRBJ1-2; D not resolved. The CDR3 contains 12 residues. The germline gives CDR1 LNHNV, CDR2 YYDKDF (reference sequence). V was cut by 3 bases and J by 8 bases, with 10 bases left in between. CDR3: CATSRELSGYTF. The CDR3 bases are TGTGCCACCAGCAGGGAGCTCTCCGGCTACACCTTC.

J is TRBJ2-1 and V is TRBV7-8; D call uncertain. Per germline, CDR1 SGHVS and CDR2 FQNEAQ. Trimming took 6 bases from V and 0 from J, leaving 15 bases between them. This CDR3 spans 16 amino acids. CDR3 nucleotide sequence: TGTGCCAGCAGGCCAGTACTGGGCAGCTCCTACAATGAGCAGTTCTTC. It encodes CASRPVLGSSYNEQFF. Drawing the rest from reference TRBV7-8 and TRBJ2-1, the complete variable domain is GAGVSQSPRYKVAKRGQDVALRCDPISGHVSLFWYQQALGQGPEFLTYFQNEAQLDKSGLPSDRFFAERPEGSVSTLKIQRTQQEDSAVYLCASRPVLGSSYNEQFFGPGTRLTVL.

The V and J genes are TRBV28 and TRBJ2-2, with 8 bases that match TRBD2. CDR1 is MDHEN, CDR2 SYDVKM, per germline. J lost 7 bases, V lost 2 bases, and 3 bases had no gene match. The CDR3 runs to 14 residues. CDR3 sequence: CASSLASGSGELFF. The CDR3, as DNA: TGTGCCAGCAGTTTAGCCAGCGGGAGCGGGGAGCTGTTTTTT.

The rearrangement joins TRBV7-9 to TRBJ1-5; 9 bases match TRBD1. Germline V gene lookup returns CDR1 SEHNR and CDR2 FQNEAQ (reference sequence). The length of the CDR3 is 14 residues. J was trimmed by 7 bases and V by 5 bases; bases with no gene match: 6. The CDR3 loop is CASSDGTGLQPQHF. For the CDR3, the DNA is TGTGCCAGCAGCGATGGGACAGGGTTACAGCCCCAGCATTTT.

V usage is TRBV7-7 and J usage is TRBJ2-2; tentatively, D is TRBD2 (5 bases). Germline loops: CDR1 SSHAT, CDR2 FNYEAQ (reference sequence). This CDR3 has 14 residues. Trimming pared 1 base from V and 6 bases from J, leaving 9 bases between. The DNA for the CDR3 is TGTGCCAGCAGCTTAGGGACTTCCTCCGGGGAGCTGTTTTTT. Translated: CASSLGTSSGELFF. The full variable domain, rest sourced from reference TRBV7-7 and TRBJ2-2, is GAGVSQSPRYKVTKRGQDVTLRCDPISSHATLYWYQQALGQGPEFLTYFNYEAQPDKSGLPSDRFSAERPEGSISTLTIQRTEQRDSAMYRCASSLGTSSGELFFGEGSRLTVL.